A single sample gave rise to the 10 T cell receptor beta chains below, sequenced in a study of blood T cells in healthy people across ages. A second PCR of about 7 to 11 cycles used a sample-barcoded 5' primer and a J-beta primer mix. TCRdb processed the 5' RACE reads anew with MiXCR; each CDR3 protein has one entry. Counted here are some 800,000 distinct CDR3 sequences, roughly 44% occurring once; the ten biggest clones make up approximately 19%. Sequencing was carried out using blood. Receptors were obtained from a man between 60 and 70 years old in good health.

The sample holds a few counts of this clonotype. The rearrangement joins TRBV5-5 to TRBJ1-4; D unclear. Deletions cut 1 base from V and 4 bases from J, with 11 bases between. The CDR3 contains 15 residues. The germline V gene encodes CDR1 SGHKS and CDR2 YYEKEE (reference sequence). CDR3 in DNA: TGTGCCAGCAGCTTGTCGCAGATCAATAATGAAAAACTGTTTTTT. This gives the protein CASSLSQINNEKLFF.

This clonotype was recorded many times. DNA for the CDR3: TGTGCCATCAGTGAGTCGGGACAGGGGAATCAGCCCCAGCATTTT. Its protein product is CAISESGQGNQPQHF. The chain couples TRBV10-3 to TRBJ1-5; 10 nucleotides agree with TRBD1. The CDR3 extends over 15 amino acids. Germline assignment: CDR1 ENHRY and CDR2 SYGVKD. V shed 0 bases and J 4 bases; nucleotides not matched to a gene: 0.

This clonotype was counted between two and nine times. This sequence joins TRBV21-1 and TRBJ1-1; the listed D gene, TRBD1, was not tested against the DNA. TRBV21-1 is recorded as a pseudogene. The CDR3 has 18 amino acids. The CDR3 nucleotides are TGTGCCAGCAGCAAAGGAGGCAGGGTGATTCCCATGAACACTGAAGCTTTCTTT. Protein: CASSKGGRVIPMNTEAFF.

The J gene is TRBJ2-1, the V gene TRBV19; 13 bases agree with TRBD2. V gave up 5 bases and J gave up 4 bases; unmatched junction bases: 8. CDR1 and CDR2 from the germline V gene are LNHDA and SQIVND (reference sequence). CDR3 length: 17 amino acids. The chain's CDR3 is CASSLGLAGTFYNEQFF. CDR3 bases: TGTGCCAGTAGTCTGGGACTAGCGGGGACTTTTTACAATGAGCAGTTCTTC.

The chain couples TRBV10-2 to TRBJ1-6, with D possibly TRBD1 on 6 matching bases. The germline CDR1 and CDR2 sequences are WSHSY and SAAADI. The V end lost 8 bases, the J end lost 7 bases, and 12 bases lay between the germline ends. The CDR3 has 13 amino acids. CDR3 coding DNA: TGCGCCAGCGACGACAGGAACAATTCACCCCTCCACTTT. It codes for CASDDRNNSPLHF.

With respect to this clonotype: Just one base apart from a much larger clone, this may be a read error. The J gene is TRBJ2-5, the V gene TRBV12-3 or TRBV12-4; D may be TRBD1 (6 bases). The DNA end is more similar to TRBJ2-1, so the J call may be wrong. The CDR3 is 14 residues long. The CDR3 sequence is CASRTGHSQETQFF. CDR3 bases: TGTGCCAGCAGGACGGGACACTCCCAAGAGACCCAGTTCTTC.

A few counts support this clonotype. The chain carries TRBV5-6 and TRBJ2-5; either TRBD1 or TRBD2 may supply D (5 bases each). Trimming pared 4 bases from V and 1 base from J, leaving 17 bases between. CDR1 SGHDT and CDR2 YYEEEE come from the germline V gene. The CDR3 is 16 amino acids. CDR3 region: CASSPPPWGIQETQYF. In nucleotides, the CDR3 is TGTGCCAGCAGCCCACCCCCCTGGGGGATCCAAGAGACCCAGTACTTC.

The chain recombines TRBV25-1 with TRBJ2-5; D unresolved. Matching the DNA end better, TRBJ2-7 makes the J call doubtful. From germline, CDR1 is MGHDK and CDR2 SYGVNS. The length of the CDR3 is 11 residues. DNA for the CDR3: TGTGCCAGCAGTGATAACTGCGAGCAGTACTTC. Protein: CASSDNCEQYF.

V and J are TRBV7-2 and TRBJ2-7, with D unclear. CDR1 is SGHTA and CDR2 is FQGNSA in the germline V gene. The V end was cut by 7 bases, the J end by 6 bases, with 10 bases between. The CDR3 is 11 residues long. The CDR3 reads CASTRSGEQYF. The CDR3 nucleotides are TGTGCCAGCACCCGGTCAGGCGAGCAGTACTTC.

J is TRBJ2-4 and V is TRBV6-5, with 9 bases aligning to TRBD2. Germline CDR1 and CDR2: MNHEY and SVGAGI. V lost 3 bases, J lost 3 bases, and 9 bases stayed unmatched. CDR3 length equals 17 residues. CDR3 DNA sequence: TGTGCCAGCAGTTATCCCCTAGAAGCGGGGGGCAAAAACATTCAGTACTTC. This gives the protein CASSYPLEAGGKNIQYF.